The clone carrying this TCR beta chain was seen only a few times. Its matching antigen is unknown. This sample stems from a study of radiation and T cells in renal cell carcinoma. For the study at large: Nephrectomy followed 15 Gy stereotactic body radiation by 4 weeks. Study results and limitations: In blood, top tumor clones expanded by 2 weeks, shrinking by 4. Pretreatment tumor biopsies were lacking, so baseline clonotypes are unknown.

Germline V gene data show CDR1 as LNHDA and CDR2 as SQIVND (reference sequence). The CDR3 runs 14 residues. Trimming took 6 bases from V and 0 from J, leaving 11 bases between them. Regarding time point: blood 2 weeks post-SBRT. The sample's treatment: 15 Gy SBRT to primary tumor, nephrectomy 4 weeks later. Serial blood draws occurred at baseline and 2 and 4 weeks post-SBRT. Clones were sequenced by immunoSEQ multiplex PCR, and TCRdb holds only the in-frame ones, with some missing. This table has 100,000 to 150,000 clones, 88% appearing once. The TCR was taken from a woman in her seventies with renal cell carcinoma. The chain carries TRBV19 and TRBJ1-1; D is possibly TRBD1 (5 bases). The sample here was blood, taken from a patient whose treatment included radiotherapy and nephrectomy. Here the CDR3 reads CASRSTAMNTEAFF. The CDR3 coding sequence is TGTGCCAGTAGATCGACAGCCATGAACACTGAAGCTTTCTTT.